The source of this T cell receptor (beta chain) is a study of metastatic and nonmetastatic thyroid tumors. Whole-study context: The comparison covered peripheral blood and tumor or nodule tissue in malignant and benign thyroid patients. Notes on the study in general: Malignant tumors reportedly showed significantly higher TCR beta diversity than benign nodules in both blood and tumor.

From germline, CDR1 is MNHNS and CDR2 SASEGT. The CDR3 length is 14 residues. Original analysis: Researchers built a distant-metastasis classifier for papillary thyroid cancer that drew on CDR3 differences across clinicopathological groups. MiXCR was used by TCRdb to re-call the PCR reads. These V and J calls derive from TCRdb rather than the authors' analysis. The sample consists of about 40,000 clones, about an eighth of them appearing once. This clone was counted only a few times. Its antigen is undetermined. Mismatch with germline at one junction end may stem from a read error. Other DNA sequences of this sample code for an identical CDR3. All patients reached thyroid surgery having received no treatment beforehand.

The rearrangement links TRBV6-1 to TRBJ1-2, with D uncertain. The receptor was isolated from a female donor with papillary thyroid cancer or a benign thyroid nodule (not recorded which). Some clones in this sample may be carry-over from other donors' samples. The sample was blood. CDR3 in DNA: TGTGCCACAAAATCGGCAGGTCTGGTGGGTGGCTACACATTC. This sequence encodes CATKSAGLVGGYTF.